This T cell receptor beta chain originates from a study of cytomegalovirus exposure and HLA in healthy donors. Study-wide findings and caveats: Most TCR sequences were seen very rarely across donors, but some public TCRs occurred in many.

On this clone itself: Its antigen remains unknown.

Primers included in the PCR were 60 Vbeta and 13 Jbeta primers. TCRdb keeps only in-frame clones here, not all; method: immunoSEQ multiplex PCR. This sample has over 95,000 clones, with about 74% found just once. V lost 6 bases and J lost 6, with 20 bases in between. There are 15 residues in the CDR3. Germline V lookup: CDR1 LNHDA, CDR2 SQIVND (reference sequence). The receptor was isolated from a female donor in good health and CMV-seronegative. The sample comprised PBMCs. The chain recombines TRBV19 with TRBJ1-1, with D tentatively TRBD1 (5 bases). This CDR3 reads CASRRLGISGAEAFF. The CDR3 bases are TGTGCCAGTAGGCGCCTGGGTATCTCGGGGGCTGAAGCTTTCTTT.